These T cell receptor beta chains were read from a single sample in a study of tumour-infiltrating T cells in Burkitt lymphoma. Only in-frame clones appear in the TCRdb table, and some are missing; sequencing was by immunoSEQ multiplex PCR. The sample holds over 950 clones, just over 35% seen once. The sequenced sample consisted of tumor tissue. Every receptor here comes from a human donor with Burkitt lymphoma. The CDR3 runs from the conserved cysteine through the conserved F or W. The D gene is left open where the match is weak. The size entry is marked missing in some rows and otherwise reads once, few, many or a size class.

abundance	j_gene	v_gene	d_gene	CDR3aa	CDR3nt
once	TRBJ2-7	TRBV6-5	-	CASRDGDRSEWEQYF	TGTGCCAGTCGTGATGGGGACCGAAGCGAGTGGGAGCAGTACTTC
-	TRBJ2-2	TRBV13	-	CASSLVTNTGELFF	TGTGCCAGCAGCTTAGTAACGAACACCGGGGAGCTGTTTTTT
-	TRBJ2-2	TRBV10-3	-	CAISDPERARGGELFF	TGTGCCATCAGTGACCCCGAGCGCGCGAGGGGCGGGGAGCTGTTTTTT
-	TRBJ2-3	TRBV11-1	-	CASSSRTRVDTQYF	TGTGCCAGCAGCTCCCGGACAAGGGTGGATACGCAGTATTTT
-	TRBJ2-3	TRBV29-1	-	CSVEDVPDTQYF	TGCAGCGTTGAAGATGTCCCAGATACGCAGTATTTT
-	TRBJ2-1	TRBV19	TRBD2	CASSMVAGVDEQFF	TGTGCCAGTAGTATGGTAGCGGGAGTCGATGAGCAGTTCTTC
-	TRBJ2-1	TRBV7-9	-	CASSLGPSGYNEQFF	TGTGCCAGCAGCTTAGGTCCGAGCGGCTACAATGAGCAGTTCTTC
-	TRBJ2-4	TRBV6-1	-	CASSGFTLAKNIQYF	TGTGCCAGCAGTGGGTTTACACTAGCCAAAAACATTCAGTACTTC
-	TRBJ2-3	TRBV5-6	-	CASSFLELPDTQYF	TGTGCCAGCAGCTTTTTGGAGCTCCCAGATACGCAGTATTTT
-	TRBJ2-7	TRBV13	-	CASSLGAYEQYF	TGTGCCAGCAGCTTAGGGGCCTACGAGCAGTACTTC
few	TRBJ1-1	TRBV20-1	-	CSAPRRYQAFF	TGCAGTGCCCCGAGGCGGTACCAAGCTTTCTTT
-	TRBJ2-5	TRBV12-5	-	CASGYSSSQETQYF	TGTGCTAGTGGTTACTCTAGCAGCCAAGAGACCCAGTACTTC
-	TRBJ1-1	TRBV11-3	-	CASSLVGRSEAFF	TGTGCCAGCAGCTTAGTGGGCAGATCTGAAGCTTTCTTT
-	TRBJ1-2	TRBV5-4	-	CASSFGPAYGYTF	TGTGCCAGCAGCTTTGGACCTGCTTATGGCTACACCTTC
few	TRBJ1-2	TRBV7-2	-	CASGGFGYTF	TGTGCCAGCGGGGGGTTCGGCTACACCTTC
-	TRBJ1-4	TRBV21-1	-	CASSKVVGQGHEKLFF	TGTGCCAGCAGCAAAGTAGTGGGGCAGGGGCATGAAAAACTGTTTTTT
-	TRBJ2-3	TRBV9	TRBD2	CASSYLAGTSTDTQYF	TGTGCCAGCAGCTACCTAGCGGGAACTAGCACAGATACGCAGTATTTT
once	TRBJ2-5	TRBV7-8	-	CASSLDVRAETQYF	TGTGCCAGCAGCTTAGATGTCCGGGCAGAGACCCAGTACTTC
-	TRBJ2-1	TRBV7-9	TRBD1	CASSWTGGIYNEQFF	TGTGCCAGCAGCTGGACAGGGGGTATCTACAATGAGCAGTTCTTC
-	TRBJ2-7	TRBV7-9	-	CASSYLSPTSSPYEQYF	TGTGCCAGCAGCTACCTATCCCCGACCTCCAGTCCCTACGAGCAGTACTTC
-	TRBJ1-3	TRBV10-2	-	CASIGGSSGNTIYF	TGCGCCAGCATCGGTGGCAGCTCTGGAAACACCATATATTTT
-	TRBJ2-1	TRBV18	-	CASSPSSGLYYNEQFF	TGTGCCAGCTCACCAAGTTCAGGGTTATATTACAATGAGCAGTTCTTC
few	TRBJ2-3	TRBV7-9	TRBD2	CASSAGVGATDTQYF	TGTGCCAGCAGCGCGGGAGTCGGAGCCACAGATACGCAGTATTTT
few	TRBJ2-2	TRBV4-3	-	CASSQGGTGELFF	TGCGCCAGCAGCCAAGGAGGGACCGGGGAGCTGTTTTTT